The rows below give T cell receptor beta chains drawn from one sample of a study of spatial heterogeneity in lung cancer. TCRdb ran MiXCR on the 5' RACE reads and lists one entry per CDR3 protein. The repertoire holds 95,000 to 130,000 distinct CDR3 sequences, with 10% to 15% as singletons. The sample consisted of PBMCs, taken at follow-up. The receptors were sampled from a male donor with early-stage non-small cell lung cancer. The CDR3 runs from the conserved cysteine through the conserved F or W. Fields, in order: V gene, J gene, D gene, clone size, CDR3 protein, CDR3 DNA. The D gene is left open where the match is weak. Part of the rows lack a size; the others show once, few, many or a class for expanded clones.

TRBV29-1,TRBJ2-7,NA,many,CSVEDSGSYEQYF,TGCAGCGTTGAAGATAGCGGTTCCTACGAGCAGTACTTC
TRBV30,TRBJ1-2,NA,few,CAWSEVGPQLNTF,TGTGCCTGGAGTGAAGTGGGACCCCAATTAAACACCTTC
TRBV3-1,TRBJ1-5,NA,NA,CASSQDTTGQPQHF,TGTGCCAGCAGCCAAGATACGACAGGTCAGCCCCAGCATTTT
TRBV20-1,TRBJ2-7,TRBD1,many,CSAREGSRDSSEQYF,TGCAGTGCTAGAGAGGGTAGCCGGGACAGCAGCGAGCAGTACTTC
TRBV20-1,TRBJ1-5,NA,many,CSVVENSNQPQHF,TGCAGTGTCGTCGAAAATAGCAATCAGCCCCAGCATTTT
TRBV11-1,TRBJ1-1,NA,many,CASSLATGTEAFF,TGTGCCAGCAGCTTAGCCACAGGGACTGAAGCTTTCTTT
TRBV6-6,TRBJ1-2,NA,many,CASRGLEGGYTF,TGTGCCAGCAGGGGGTTGGAAGGAGGCTACACCTTC
TRBV24-1,TRBJ2-7,NA,NA,CATSDPGNSRNEQYF,TGTGCCACCAGTGATCCAGGGAATAGTCGGAACGAGCAGTACTTC
TRBV10-3,TRBJ1-2,NA,many,CATAPTQGVIEGYTF,TGTGCCACCGCTCCAACCCAGGGAGTTATAGAGGGCTACACCTTC
TRBV6-5,TRBJ1-1,TRBD1,NA,CASIETGETEAFF,TGTGCCAGCATTGAGACAGGGGAGACTGAAGCTTTCTTT
TRBV6-1,TRBJ1-5,NA,few,CASSANGSNQPQHF,TGTGCCAGCAGTGCGAACGGTAGCAATCAGCCCCAGCATTTT
TRBV7-2,TRBJ2-7,TRBD1,many,CASSFIQGAREQYF,TGTGCCAGCAGTTTCATACAGGGGGCGAGGGAGCAGTACTTC
TRBV19,TRBJ2-2,NA,NA,CASRPTADTPGELFF,TGTGCCAGTAGGCCTACGGCTGATACTCCCGGGGAGCTGTTTTTT
TRBV5-5,TRBJ1-3,NA,few,CASSLQGSGNTIYF,TGTGCCAGCAGCTTGCAGGGGTCTGGAAACACCATATATTTT
TRBV20-1,TRBJ2-7,TRBD1,few,CSAKRTGKVNEQYF,TGCAGTGCCAAAAGGACAGGGAAAGTCAACGAGCAGTACTTC